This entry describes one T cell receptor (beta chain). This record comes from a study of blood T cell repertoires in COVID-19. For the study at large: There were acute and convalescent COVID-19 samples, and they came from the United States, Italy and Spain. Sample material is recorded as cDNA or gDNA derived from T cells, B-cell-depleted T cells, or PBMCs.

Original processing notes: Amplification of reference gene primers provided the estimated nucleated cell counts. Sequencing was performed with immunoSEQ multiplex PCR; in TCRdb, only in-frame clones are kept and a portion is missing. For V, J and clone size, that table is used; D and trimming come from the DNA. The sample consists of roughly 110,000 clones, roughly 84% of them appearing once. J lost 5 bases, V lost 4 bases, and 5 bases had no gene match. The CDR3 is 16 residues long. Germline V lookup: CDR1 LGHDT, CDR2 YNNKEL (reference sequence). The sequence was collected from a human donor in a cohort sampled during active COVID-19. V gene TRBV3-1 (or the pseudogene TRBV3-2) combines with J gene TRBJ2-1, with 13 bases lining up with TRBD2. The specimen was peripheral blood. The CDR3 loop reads CASSLRTSGSHNEQFF. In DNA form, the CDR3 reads TGTGCCAGCAGCCTGCGGACTAGCGGGAGCCACAATGAGCAGTTCTTC.